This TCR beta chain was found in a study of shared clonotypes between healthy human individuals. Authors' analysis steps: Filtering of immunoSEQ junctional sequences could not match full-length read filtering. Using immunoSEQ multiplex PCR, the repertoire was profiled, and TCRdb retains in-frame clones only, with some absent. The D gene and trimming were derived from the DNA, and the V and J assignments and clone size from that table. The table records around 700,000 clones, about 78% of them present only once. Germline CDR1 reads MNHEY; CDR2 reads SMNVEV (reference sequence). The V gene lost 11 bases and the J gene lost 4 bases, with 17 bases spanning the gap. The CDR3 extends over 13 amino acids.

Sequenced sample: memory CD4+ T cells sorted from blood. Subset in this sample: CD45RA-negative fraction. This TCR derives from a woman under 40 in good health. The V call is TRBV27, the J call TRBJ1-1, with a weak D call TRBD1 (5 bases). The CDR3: CAAGSDKATEAFF. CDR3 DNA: TGTGCCGCGGGGTCGGACAAGGCCACTGAAGCTTTCTTT.